This TCR beta chain was recovered during a study of blood T cell repertoires in COVID-19. Germline V CDR1 and CDR2: ENHRY, SYGVKD. This CDR3 comprises 15 residues. The V gene end was trimmed by 6 bases and the J gene end by 1 base; junction bases not matched to a gene: 7. TCRdb's table, derived via immunoSEQ multiplex PCR, lists solely in-frame clones and lacks some. The sample contains around 280,000 clones, about 88% of which appear only once. The chain has TRBV10-3 and TRBJ2-7; 9 bases map to TRBD2. The material sequenced was peripheral blood. The TCR sequence derives from a man between 65 and 80 years old with acute or convalescent COVID-19. The CDR3 nucleotides are TGTGCCATCAGCCCGACTAGCGGATTTTCCTACGAGCAGTACTTC. This gives the protein CAISPTSGFSYEQYF.